The 22 T cell receptor beta chains below were found in one sample sequenced in a study of glioma-infiltrating T cells. Using RNA template, CDR3s of TCR alpha and beta were amplified with iRepertoire arm-PCR. MiXCR was run by TCRdb on the multiplex PCR reads, yielding one entry per CDR3 protein. The sample records about 410,000 distinct CDR3 sequences, roughly two fifths being singletons. The sequenced material came from glioma tissue, nonneoplastic brain tissue, or PBMCs (not recorded which). Receptors were obtained from a human donor with low-grade glioma or glioblastoma, undergoing nonglioma brain surgery, or in good health (not recorded which).

The chain combines TRBV19 with TRBJ2-7, with D maybe TRBD2 (5 bases). V was pared by 4 bases and J by 1 base, with 11 bases between. The CDR3 runs 14 residues. Germline CDR1 LNHDA, CDR2 SQIVND (reference sequence). CDR3 in amino acids: CASSTGNPSYEQYF. In nucleotides, the CDR3 is TGTGCCAGTAGTACCGGGAACCCGTCCTACGAGCAGTACTTC.

Worth noting for this clonotype: Since no conserved phenylalanine or tryptophan closes the CDR3, a read error is the likely cause. This chain connects TRBV6-1 to TRBJ2-7; 8 nucleotides match TRBD2. V shed 5 bases and J 3 bases; nucleotides not matched to a gene: 6. This CDR3 is 14 amino acids long. CDR1 MNHNS and CDR2 SASEGT come from the germline V gene. DNA for the CDR3: TGTGCCAGCAGTCCCGAAACTAGCGGCTACGAGCAGTACCTC. Translation: CASSPETSGYEQYL.

This clonotype has a count of ten or more. The chain couples TRBV27 to TRBJ2-7; the match to TRBD2 covers 7 bases. Germline CDR1 and CDR2: MNHEY and SMNVEV (reference sequence). Losses at the gene ends were 3 bases for V and 3 bases for J; bases not matched to a gene: 2. CDR3 length: 13 residues. CDR3 nucleotides: TGTGCCAGCAGTTTGTCTAGCGGCTACGAGCAGTACTTC. Translation gives CASSLSSGYEQYF.

This clonotype was recorded only once. The chain uses TRBV5-4 and TRBJ1-6; D gene unclear. Per the germline V gene, CDR1 is SGHNT and CDR2 is YYREEE (reference sequence). The CDR3 contains 14 residues. V was trimmed by 1 base and J by 7 bases, leaving 9 bases between them. CDR3 region: CASSLQQKNSPLHF. CDR3 nucleotides: TGTGCCAGCAGCTTGCAACAGAAAAATTCACCCCTCCACTTT.

This clonotype has only a few counts. V and J are TRBV27 and TRBJ1-4, with D possibly being TRBD1 (5 bases). CDR3 length equals 16 residues. CDR1 MNHEY and CDR2 SMNVEV come from the germline V gene (reference sequence). Trimming shortened V by 2 bases and J by 7 bases, and 17 bases separated the two germline ends. CDR3 in amino acids: CASSLVGGTRLEKLFF. The CDR3 DNA reads as TGTGCCAGCAGTTTAGTGGGAGGGACTCGCCTTGAAAAACTGTTTTTT.

This clonotype has a count of ten or more. This chain joins TRBV20-1 and TRBJ2-7; 8 bases fit TRBD1. The V and J ends lost 3 bases and 2 bases, in that order; junction bases with no gene match: 6. This CDR3 has 14 amino acids. CDR1 is DFQATT and CDR2 is SNEGSKA in the germline V gene (reference sequence). CDR3 bases: TGCAGTGCTAGTCCGGAGACAGGGGCCTACGAGCAGTACTTC. Its protein product is CSASPETGAYEQYF.

The V and J genes are TRBV20-1 and TRBJ2-3; 11 bases fit TRBD1. Trimming at V came to 7 bases and at J to 5 bases, leaving 8 bases not matched to a gene. Germline-derived CDR1 and CDR2 are DFQATT and SNEGSKA (reference sequence). CDR3 length equals 14 residues. As DNA, the CDR3 is TGCAGTGAGGGCCGGACAGGGGGCATAGATACGCAGTATTTT. It is translated as CSEGRTGGIDTQYF.

Only one count was recorded for this clonotype. This may arise from a read error, as a much more abundant clone is one base away. V usage is TRBV2 and J usage is TRBJ1-2; D unclear. The CDR3 spans 11 residues. The germline CDR1 and CDR2 sequences are SNHLY and FYNNEI. CDR3 bases: TGTGCCGGCAGTGAAAACTATGGCTACACCTTC. Protein: CAGSENYGYTF. The variable domain in full, with the rest retrieved from reference TRBV2 and TRBJ1-2, is EPEVTQTPSHQVTQMGQEVILRCVPISNHLYFYWYRQILGQKVEFLVSFYNNEISEKSEIFDDQFSVERPDGSNFTLKIRSTKLEDSAMYFCAGSENYGYTFGSGTRLTVV.

CDR3: CASSVVLAGSTDTQYF. The CDR3 DNA follows: TGTGCCAGCAGCGTAGTCCTAGCGGGTAGCACAGATACGCAGTATTTT. The chain carries TRBV9 and TRBJ2-3, with TRBD2 matching over 8 bases. In germline, CDR1 is SGDLS, CDR2 YYNGEE. Trimming took 0 bases from V and 0 from J; bases not matched to a gene: 3. This CDR3 is 16 amino acids long.

As DNA, the CDR3 is TGTGCCAGCAGTTTAAATTGGGCAGAGCGTTATGAAAAACTGTTTTTT. Its protein is CASSLNWAERYEKLFF. The genes are TRBV12-3 or TRBV12-4 and TRBJ1-4; no clear D. This CDR3 has 16 residues. V gave up 2 bases and J gave up 6 bases, with 16 bases separating them.

J is TRBJ2-2 and V is TRBV5-1, with D unresolved. Germline CDR1 is SGHRS and CDR2 is YFSETQ. The CDR3 totals 15 residues. Trimming took off 0 bases at V and 1 base at J, with 7 bases between the two ends. The CDR3 DNA is TGCGCCAGCAGCTTGGCCAGCTTGAACACCGGGGAGCTGTTTTTT. It encodes CASSLASLNTGELFF.

With respect to this clonotype: A much larger clone lies one base from this, so it may be a read error. The chain is built from TRBV4-1 and TRBJ2-3; the D gene is possibly TRBD1 (6 bases). The length of the CDR3 is 16 residues. V was cut by 0 bases and J by 3 bases, with 13 bases left in between. The germline CDR1 and CDR2 sequences are MGHRA and YSYEKL. CDR3 sequence reads: CASSQELGGVTDTQYF. CDR3 nucleotide sequence: TGCGCCAGCAGCCAAGAACTAGGGGGAGTTACAGATACGCAGTATTTT.

V is TRBV6-2 or TRBV6-3 and J is TRBJ1-1; possibly TRBD1 for D (5 bases). The CDR3 is 15 residues long. CDR1 and CDR2 from the germline V gene are MNHEY and SVGEGT. The CDR3 reads CVRFPRLRETTEAFF. CDR3 bases: TGTGTTAGGTTTCCTCGCCTCAGGGAGACCACTGAAGCTTTCTTT.

The chain joins TRBV2 to TRBJ2-1; D is unresolved. This CDR3 region has 11 residues. V lost 6 bases, J lost 8 bases, and 8 bases lay in between. CDR1 is SNHLY, CDR2 FYNNEI, per germline. The CDR3 here is CASRYSHEQFF. The CDR3 nucleotides are TGTGCCAGCAGATACAGCCATGAGCAGTTCTTC.

This clonotype occurred a few times. The chain couples TRBV20-1 to TRBJ2-1; the match to TRBD2 covers 13 bases. The CDR3 has 14 amino acids. The germline gives CDR1 DFQATT, CDR2 SNEGSKA (reference sequence). J gave up 6 bases and V 5 bases, and 4 bases lay outside the gene matches. The CDR3 sequence is CSASTSGRSNEQFF. The CDR3 DNA reads TGCAGTGCTTCGACTAGCGGGAGGTCCAATGAGCAGTTCTTC.

This clonotype was counted between two and nine times. The chain employs TRBV2 and TRBJ1-6, with D uncertain. The germline V gene encodes CDR1 SNHLY and CDR2 FYNNEI. This CDR3 contains 13 residues. Trimming took off 3 bases at V and 7 bases at J, with 7 bases between the two ends. Here the CDR3 reads CASSDEGNSPLHF. The CDR3, as DNA: TGTGCCAGCAGTGACGAGGGAAATTCACCCCTCCACTTT.

A remark on this clonotype: Given a much more abundant clone one base away, this may be a read error. Since no conserved phenylalanine or tryptophan closes the CDR3, a read error is the likely cause. The chain combines TRBV4-1 with TRBJ2-1; maybe TRBD2 (5 bases). V shed 6 bases and J shed 4 bases, with 13 bases lying between them. Germline CDR1 is MGHRA and CDR2 is YSYEKL. This CDR3 is 14 amino acids long. The CDR3 here is CASSRRADYNEQFL. Here the CDR3 DNA reads TGCGCCAGCAGTCGCCGAGCGGATTACAATGAGCAGTTCCTC.

The sample holds a few counts of this clonotype. This rearrangement joins TRBV7-3 to TRBJ2-2; a possible D gene is TRBD1 (5 bases). This CDR3 contains 15 residues. Germline V gene sequence: CDR1 SGHTA, CDR2 FQGTGA. V was clipped by 5 bases and J by 3 bases, with 13 bases between them. DNA for the CDR3: TGTGCCAGCAGCCCTCGACAAGGGGACACCGGGGAGCTGTTTTTT. As protein: CASSPRQGDTGELFF.

To note about this clonotype: A much larger clone sits a single nucleotide away, making a read error possible. This CDR3 fails to terminate in the conserved phenylalanine or tryptophan, so it likely reflects a read error. This rearrangement joins TRBV10-3 to TRBJ2-7; D gene unclear. V lost 3 bases and J 4 bases, leaving 7 bases between the germline ends. Germline CDR1 ENHRY, CDR2 SYGVKD. The CDR3 runs to 12 residues. CDR3 in amino acids: CAISDVAYEQYL. The DNA of the CDR3 is TGTGCCATCAGTGATGTGGCATACGAGCAGTACTTA.

This clonotype was observed a handful of times. The chain has TRBV4-2 and TRBJ2-3; 11 bases match TRBD2. This CDR3 comprises 18 residues. The V segment lost 0 bases and the J segment 0 bases; nucleotides outside the gene matches: 5. Germline lookup yields CDR1 LGHNA and CDR2 YNFKEQ. CDR3 DNA sequence: TGTGCCAGCAGCCAAGAACGGCGGACTAGCGGGAGCACAGATACGCAGTATTTT. This encodes CASSQERRTSGSTDTQYF.

The V gene is TRBV29-1, the J gene TRBJ2-3; 7 positions agree with TRBD2. Losses at the gene ends were 7 bases for V and 0 bases for J; bases not matched to a gene: 1. The CDR3 runs to 12 residues. CDR1 is SQVTM, CDR2 ANQGSEA, per germline. CDR3 sequence reads: CSGGGSTDTQYF. The CDR3, as DNA: TGCAGCGGGGGGGGGAGCACAGATACGCAGTATTTT.

In its sample, this clonotype was seen a few times. The gene calls are TRBV20-1 and TRBJ2-7; D is undetermined. Germline loops: CDR1 DFQATT, CDR2 SNEGSKA (reference sequence). The CDR3 contains 14 residues. Trimming took 0 bases from V and 1 from J, leaving 10 bases between them. CDR3 DNA sequence: TGCAGTGCTAGAGATACGTTGCGGTCCTACGAGCAGTACTTC. This sequence encodes CSARDTLRSYEQYF.